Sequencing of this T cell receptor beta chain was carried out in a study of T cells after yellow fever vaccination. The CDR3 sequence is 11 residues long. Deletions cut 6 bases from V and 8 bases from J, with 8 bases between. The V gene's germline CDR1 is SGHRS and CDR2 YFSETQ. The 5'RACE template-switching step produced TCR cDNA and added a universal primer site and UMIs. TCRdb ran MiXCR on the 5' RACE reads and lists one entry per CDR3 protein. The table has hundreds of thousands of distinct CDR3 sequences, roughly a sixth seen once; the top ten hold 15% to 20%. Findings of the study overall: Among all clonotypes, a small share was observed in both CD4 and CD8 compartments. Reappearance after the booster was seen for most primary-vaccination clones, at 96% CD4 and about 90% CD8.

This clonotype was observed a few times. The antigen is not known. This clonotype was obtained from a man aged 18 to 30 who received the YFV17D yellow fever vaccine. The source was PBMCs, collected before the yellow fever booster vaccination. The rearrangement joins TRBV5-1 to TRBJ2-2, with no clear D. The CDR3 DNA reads TGCGCCAGCAAAGCTGGAGGGGAGCTGTTTTTT. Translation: CASKAGGELFF.